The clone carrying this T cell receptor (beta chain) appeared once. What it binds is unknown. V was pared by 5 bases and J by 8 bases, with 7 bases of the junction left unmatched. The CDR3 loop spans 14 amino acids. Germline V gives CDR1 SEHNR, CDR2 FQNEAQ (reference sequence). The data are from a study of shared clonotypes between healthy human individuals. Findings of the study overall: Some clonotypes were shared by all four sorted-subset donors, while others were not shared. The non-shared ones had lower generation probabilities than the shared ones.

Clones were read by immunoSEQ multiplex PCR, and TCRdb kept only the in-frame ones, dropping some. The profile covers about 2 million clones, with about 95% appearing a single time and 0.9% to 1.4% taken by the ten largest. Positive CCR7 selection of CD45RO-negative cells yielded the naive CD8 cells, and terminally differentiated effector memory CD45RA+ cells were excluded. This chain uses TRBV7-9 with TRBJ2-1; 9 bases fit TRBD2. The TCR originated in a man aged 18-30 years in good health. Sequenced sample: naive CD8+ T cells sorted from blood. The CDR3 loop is CASSRSSGSHEQFF. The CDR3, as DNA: TGTGCCAGCAGCCGAAGTAGCGGGAGCCATGAGCAGTTCTTC.